These T cell receptor beta chains were read from a single sample in a study of cytomegalovirus exposure and HLA in healthy donors. Method: immunoSEQ multiplex PCR; TCRdb's copy keeps in-frame clones and lacks some. The sample lists fewer than 350,000 clones, around 89% seen once, with approximately 0.9% in the top ten. Specimen: PBMCs. The receptors come from a woman aged 18-30 years in good health and CMV-seronegative. Both conserved end residues are part of each CDR3. D genes are given only for firm matches. Part of the rows lack a size; the others show once, few, many or a class for expanded clones.

j_call clone_size v_call d_call cdr3_aa cdr3_nt
TRBJ2-3 - TRBV5-1 - CASSFGTPLPQDTQYF TGCGCCAGCAGCTTCGGGACTCCACTACCCCAAGATACGCAGTATTTT
TRBJ1-1 - TRBV5-5 - CASSLNPRQNTEAFF TGTGCCAGCAGCCTTAATCCGAGACAGAACACTGAAGCTTTCTTT
TRBJ2-1 - TRBV25-1 TRBD1 CATRQGGNEQFF TGTGCCACGAGACAGGGCGGCAATGAGCAGTTCTTC
TRBJ2-2 - TRBV18 - CASSLQRAPVTGELFF TGTGCCAGCTCACTTCAGCGAGCCCCCGTCACCGGGGAGCTGTTTTTT
TRBJ2-7 - TRBV28 - CASKGEGGSYEQYF TGTGCCAGCAAGGGGGAGGGAGGCTCCTACGAGCAGTACTTC
TRBJ1-1 - TRBV29-1 - CSVRLNGMNTEAFF TGCAGCGTGCGGTTGAACGGGATGAACACTGAAGCTTTCTTT
TRBJ2-1 - TRBV7-7 TRBD2 CASSSPGGEQFF TGTGCTAGCAGCTCTCCGGGGGGTGAGCAGTTCTTC
TRBJ1-5 - TRBV2 - CASSEDSQQPQHF TGTGCCAGCAGTGAGGACAGCCAACAGCCCCAGCATTTT
TRBJ2-7 - TRBV7-2 TRBD2 CASRVGQKLAGGEEQYF TGTGCCAGCAGGGTGGGCCAGAAACTAGCGGGAGGTGAGGAGCAGTACTTC
TRBJ2-3 - TRBV28 TRBD2 CASSFSSRVAGARTTDTQYF TGTGCCAGCAGTTTTTCCTCAAGGGTAGCGGGAGCCCGGACCACAGATACGCAGTATTTT
TRBJ2-7 - TRBV4-3 - CASSQYPGSYEQYF TGCGCCAGCAGCCAATACCCCGGGAGCTACGAGCAGTACTTC
TRBJ2-3 once TRBV9 - CASSVGGASTDTQYF TGTGCCAGCAGCGTCGGCGGGGCTAGCACAGATACGCAGTATTTT
TRBJ2-5 - TRBV14 - CASSQGGRETQYF TGTGCCAGCAGCCAAGGGGGCAGGGAGACCCAGTACTTC
TRBJ1-5 - TRBV28 TRBD1 CASNMGQNNQPQHF TGTGCCAGCAATATGGGACAGAACAATCAGCCCCAGCATTTT
TRBJ2-2 - TRBV5-1 - CASSFSPGYTGELFF TGCGCCAGCAGCTTTTCACCGGGTTACACCGGGGAGCTGTTTTTT
TRBJ2-3 - TRBV28 TRBD2 CASSLFASGLSTDTQYF TGTGCCAGCAGTTTATTCGCTAGCGGGCTTAGCACAGATACGCAGTATTTT
TRBJ1-3 - TRBV5-1 TRBD1 CASSLVPPGQGTGNTIYF TGCGCCAGCAGCTTGGTCCCCCCCGGACAGGGGACCGGAAACACCATATATTTT
TRBJ1-5 - TRBV27 - CASSLGHSNQPQHF TGTGCCAGCAGTCTTGGCCATAGCAATCAGCCCCAGCATTTT
TRBJ1-1 - TRBV9 - CASSVDSMNTEAFF TGTGCCAGCAGCGTTGACAGCATGAACACTGAAGCTTTCTTT
TRBJ1-1 - TRBV7-2 - CASSRGQNTEAFF TGTGCCAGCAGCCGAGGACAGAACACTGAAGCTTTCTTT
TRBJ2-1 - TRBV6-5 TRBD1 CASSYQGASYEQFF TGTGCCAGCAGTTACCAGGGGGCGAGCTATGAGCAGTTCTTC
TRBJ2-7 - TRBV15 - CATSRSGGEQYF TGTGCCACCAGCAGGTCCGGAGGCGAGCAGTACTTC
TRBJ1-1 - TRBV9 - CASRDTGRNTEAFF TGTGCCAGCAGAGATACAGGGCGGAACACTGAAGCTTTCTTT
TRBJ2-1 few TRBV28 TRBD2 CASSPLSGRASNNEQFF TGTGCCAGCAGTCCTTTGAGCGGGAGGGCCAGTAACAATGAGCAGTTCTTC
TRBJ1-2 - TRBV28 TRBD1 CASSSNPWGQGTKYGYTF TGTGCCAGCAGTTCCAACCCTTGGGGACAGGGGACAAAATATGGCTACACCTTC
TRBJ1-4 - TRBV6-6 - CASSLRTATNEKLFF TGTGCCAGCAGCCTTCGGACAGCAACTAATGAAAAACTGTTTTTT